The present T cell receptor (beta chain) was sequenced within a study of cytomegalovirus exposure and HLA in healthy donors. The trim removed 3 bases at V and 6 bases at J, leaving 8 bases unmatched. CDR1 is SGHRS and CDR2 is YFSETQ in the germline V gene. There are 15 residues in the CDR3. It was with 60 Vbeta and 13 Jbeta primers that the PCR ran. Clones were sequenced by immunoSEQ multiplex PCR, and TCRdb holds only the in-frame ones, with some missing. The sample has under 200,000 clones; 84% are singletons. Study-wide findings and caveats: Earlier analysis looked at TCR beta V segments, and most were productive about 90% or about 30% of the time.

Points on this clone: The antigen remains unidentified.

The specimen was PBMCs. This TCR derives from a boy between 2 and 15 years old in good health and CMV-seronegative. V and J are TRBV5-1 and TRBJ2-1; TRBD1 aligns across 8 bases. Here the CDR3 DNA reads TGCGCCAGCAGCTCTCAGGGGGCAGAGGTCAATGAGCAGTTCTTC. Translating it yields CASSSQGAEVNEQFF. The whole variable domain, filled in from reference TRBV5-1 and TRBJ2-1, reads KAGVTQTPRYLIKTRGQQVTLSCSPISGHRSVSWYQQTPGQGLQFLFEYFSETQRNKGNFPGRFSGRQFSNSRSEMNVSTLELGDSALYLCASSSQGAEVNEQFFGPGTRLTVL.